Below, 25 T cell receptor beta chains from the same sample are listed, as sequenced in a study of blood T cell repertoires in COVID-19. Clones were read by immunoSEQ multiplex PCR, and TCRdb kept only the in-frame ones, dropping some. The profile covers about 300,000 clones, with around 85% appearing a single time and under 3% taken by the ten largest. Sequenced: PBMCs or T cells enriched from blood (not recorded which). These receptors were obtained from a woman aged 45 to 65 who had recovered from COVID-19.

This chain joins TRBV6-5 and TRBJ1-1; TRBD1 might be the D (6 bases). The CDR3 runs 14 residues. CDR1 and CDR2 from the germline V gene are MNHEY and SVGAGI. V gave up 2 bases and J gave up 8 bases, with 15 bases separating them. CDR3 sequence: CASSYTTTGTEAFF. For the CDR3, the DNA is TGTGCCAGCAGTTACACAACTACCGGGACAGAAGCTTTCTTT.

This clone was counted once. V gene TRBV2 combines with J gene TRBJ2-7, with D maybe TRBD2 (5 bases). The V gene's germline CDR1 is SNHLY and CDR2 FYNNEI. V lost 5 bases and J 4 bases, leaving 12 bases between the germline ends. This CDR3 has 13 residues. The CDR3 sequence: CASSTERSYEQYF. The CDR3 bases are TGTGCCAGCAGTACCGAGCGGAGTTACGAGCAGTACTTC.

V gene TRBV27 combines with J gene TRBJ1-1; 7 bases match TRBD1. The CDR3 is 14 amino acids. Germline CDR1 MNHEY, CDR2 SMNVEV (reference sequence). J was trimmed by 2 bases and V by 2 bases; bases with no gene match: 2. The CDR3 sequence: CASSLGQANTEAFF. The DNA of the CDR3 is TGTGCCAGCAGTTTAGGACAGGCTAACACTGAAGCTTTCTTT.

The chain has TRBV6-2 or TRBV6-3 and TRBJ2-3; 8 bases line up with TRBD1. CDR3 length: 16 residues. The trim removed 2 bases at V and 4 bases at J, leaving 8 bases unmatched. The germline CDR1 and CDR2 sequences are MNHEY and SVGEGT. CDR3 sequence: CASSYRTGFMSDTQYF. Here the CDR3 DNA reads TGTGCCAGCAGTTACCGGACAGGGTTTATGTCAGATACGCAGTATTTT.

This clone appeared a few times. The CDR3 DNA is TGTGCCAGCAGCTTGGGGGCGACAGGGGGAAGAGATGGCTACACCTTC. Translating gives CASSLGATGGRDGYTF. The chain recombines TRBV5-5 with TRBJ1-2; 9 bases agree with TRBD1. Germline assignment: CDR1 SGHKS and CDR2 YYEKEE (reference sequence). The CDR3 totals 16 residues. V gave up 0 bases and J gave up 6 bases; unmatched junction bases: 9.

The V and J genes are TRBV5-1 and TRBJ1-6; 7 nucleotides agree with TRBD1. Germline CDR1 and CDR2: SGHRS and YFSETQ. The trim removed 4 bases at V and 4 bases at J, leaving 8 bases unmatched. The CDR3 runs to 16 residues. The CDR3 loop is CASSPVAGGYNSPLHF. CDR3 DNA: TGCGCCAGCAGCCCGGTCGCAGGGGGTTATAATTCACCCCTCCACTTT.

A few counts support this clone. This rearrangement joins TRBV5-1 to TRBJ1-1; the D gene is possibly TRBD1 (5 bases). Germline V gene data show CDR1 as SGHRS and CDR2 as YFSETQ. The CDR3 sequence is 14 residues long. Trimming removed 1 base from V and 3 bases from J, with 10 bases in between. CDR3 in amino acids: CASSLTGGDTEAFF. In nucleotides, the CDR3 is TGCGCCAGCAGCTTGACAGGCGGTGACACTGAAGCTTTCTTT.

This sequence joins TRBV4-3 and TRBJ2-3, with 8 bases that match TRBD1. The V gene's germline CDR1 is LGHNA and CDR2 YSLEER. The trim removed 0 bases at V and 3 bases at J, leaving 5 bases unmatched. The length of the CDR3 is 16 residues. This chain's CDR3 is CASSQDWTGLTDTQYF. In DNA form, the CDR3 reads TGCGCCAGCAGCCAAGATTGGACAGGGCTAACAGATACGCAGTATTTT.

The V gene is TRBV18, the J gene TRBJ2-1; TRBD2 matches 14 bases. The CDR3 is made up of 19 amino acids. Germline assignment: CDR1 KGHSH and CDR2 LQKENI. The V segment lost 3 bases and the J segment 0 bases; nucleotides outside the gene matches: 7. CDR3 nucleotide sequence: TGTGCCAGCTCACCTCCGGGACTAGCGGGAGTTAGCTCCTACAATGAGCAGTTCTTC. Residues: CASSPPGLAGVSSYNEQFF.

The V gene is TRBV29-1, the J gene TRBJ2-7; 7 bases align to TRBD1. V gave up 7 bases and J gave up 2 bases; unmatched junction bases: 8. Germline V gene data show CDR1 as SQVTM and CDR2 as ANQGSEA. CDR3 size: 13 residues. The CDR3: CSALTGSAYEQYF. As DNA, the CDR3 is TGCAGCGCCTTGACAGGGTCTGCCTACGAGCAGTACTTC.

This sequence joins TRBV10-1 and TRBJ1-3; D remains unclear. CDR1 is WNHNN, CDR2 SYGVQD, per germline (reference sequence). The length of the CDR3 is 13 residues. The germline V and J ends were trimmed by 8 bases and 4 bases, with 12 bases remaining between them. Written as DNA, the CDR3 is TGCGCCAGCGGAGACGACTGGGGAAACACCATATATTTT. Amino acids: CASGDDWGNTIYF.

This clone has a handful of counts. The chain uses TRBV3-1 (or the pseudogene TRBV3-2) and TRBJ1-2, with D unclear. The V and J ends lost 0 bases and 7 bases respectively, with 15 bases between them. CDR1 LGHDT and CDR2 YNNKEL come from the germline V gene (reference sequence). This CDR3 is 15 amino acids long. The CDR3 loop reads CASSQDLGGNVGYTF. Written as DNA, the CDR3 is TGTGCCAGCAGCCAAGATCTCGGAGGGAATGTTGGCTACACCTTC.

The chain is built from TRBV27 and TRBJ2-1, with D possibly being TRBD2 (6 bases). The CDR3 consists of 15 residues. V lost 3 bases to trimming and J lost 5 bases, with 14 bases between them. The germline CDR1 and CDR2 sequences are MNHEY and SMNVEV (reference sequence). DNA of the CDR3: TGTGCCAGCAGTTTCGGCCTAGCGACTAACAATGAGCAGTTCTTC. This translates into CASSFGLATNNEQFF.

The CDR3, as DNA: TGTGCCAGCAGCTCAGAACAGCAGTTAATGAACACTGAAGCTTTCTTT. Encoded protein: CASSSEQQLMNTEAFF. This chain links TRBV7-2 with TRBJ1-1; D ambiguous. With 4 bases removed from V and 0 bases from J, the gap between germline ends came to 15 bases. CDR3 length equals 16 residues. CDR1 and CDR2 (germline): SGHTA, FQGNSA.

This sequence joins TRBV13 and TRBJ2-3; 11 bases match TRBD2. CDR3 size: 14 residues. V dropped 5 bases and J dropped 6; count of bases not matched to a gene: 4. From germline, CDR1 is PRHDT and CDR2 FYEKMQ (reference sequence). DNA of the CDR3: TGTGCCAGCAGCCGTAGCGGGGGGGCGGATACGCAGTATTTT. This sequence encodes CASSRSGGADTQYF. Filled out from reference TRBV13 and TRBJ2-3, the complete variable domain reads AAGVIQSPRHLIKEKRETATLKCYPIPRHDTVYWYQQGPGQDPQFLISFYEKMQSDKGSIPDRFSAQQFSDYHSELNMSSLELGDSALYFCASSRSGGADTQYFGPGTRLTVL.

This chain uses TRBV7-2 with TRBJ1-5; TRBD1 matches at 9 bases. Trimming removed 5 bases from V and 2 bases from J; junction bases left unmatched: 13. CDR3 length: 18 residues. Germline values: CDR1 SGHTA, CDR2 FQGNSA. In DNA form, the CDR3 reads TGTGCCAGCAGCCCCATCGGTACAGGGGGCATTGGCAATCAGCCCCAGCATTTT. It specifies CASSPIGTGGIGNQPQHF.

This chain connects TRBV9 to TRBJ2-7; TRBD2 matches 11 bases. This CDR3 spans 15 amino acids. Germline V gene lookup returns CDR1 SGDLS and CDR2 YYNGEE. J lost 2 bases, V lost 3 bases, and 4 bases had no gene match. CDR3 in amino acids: CASSALAGGPYEQYF. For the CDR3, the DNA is TGTGCCAGCAGCGCTCTAGCGGGAGGTCCCTACGAGCAGTACTTC.

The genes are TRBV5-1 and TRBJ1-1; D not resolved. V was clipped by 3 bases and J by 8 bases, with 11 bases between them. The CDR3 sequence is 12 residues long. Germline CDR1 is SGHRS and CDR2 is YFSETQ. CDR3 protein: CASSWVEGEAFF. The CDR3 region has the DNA TGCGCCAGCAGCTGGGTTGAGGGAGAAGCTTTCTTT.

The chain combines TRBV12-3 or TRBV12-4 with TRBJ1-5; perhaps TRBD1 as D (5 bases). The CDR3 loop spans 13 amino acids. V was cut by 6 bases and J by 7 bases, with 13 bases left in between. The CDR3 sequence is CASSLGGKQPQHF. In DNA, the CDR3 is TGTGCCAGCAGCCTGGGGGGGAAGCAGCCCCAGCATTTT.

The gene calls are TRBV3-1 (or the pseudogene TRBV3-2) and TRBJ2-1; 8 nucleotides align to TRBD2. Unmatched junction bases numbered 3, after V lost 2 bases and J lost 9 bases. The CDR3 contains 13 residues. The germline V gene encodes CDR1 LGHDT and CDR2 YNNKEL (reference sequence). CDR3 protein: CASSQSGGSEQFF. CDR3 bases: TGTGCCAGCAGCCAAAGCGGGGGTAGTGAGCAGTTCTTC.

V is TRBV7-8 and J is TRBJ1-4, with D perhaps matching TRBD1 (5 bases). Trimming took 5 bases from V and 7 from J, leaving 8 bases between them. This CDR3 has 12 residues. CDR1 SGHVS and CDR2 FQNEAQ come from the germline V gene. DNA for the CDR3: TGTGCCAGCAGCGTTAGGGGTGAAAAACTGTTTTTT. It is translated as CASSVRGEKLFF. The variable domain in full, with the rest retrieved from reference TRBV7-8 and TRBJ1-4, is GAGVSQSPRYKVAKRGQDVALRCDPISGHVSLFWYQQALGQGPEFLTYFQNEAQLDKSGLPSDRFFAERPEGSVSTLKIQRTQQEDSAVYLCASSVRGEKLFFGSGTQLSVL.

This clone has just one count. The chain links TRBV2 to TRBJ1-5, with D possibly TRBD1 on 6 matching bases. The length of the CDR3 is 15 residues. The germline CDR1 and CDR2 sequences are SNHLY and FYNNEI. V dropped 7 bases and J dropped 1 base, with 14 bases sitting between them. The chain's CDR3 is CASNRAHTSNQPQHF. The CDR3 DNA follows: TGTGCCAGCAACAGGGCCCATACCAGCAATCAGCCCCAGCATTTT.

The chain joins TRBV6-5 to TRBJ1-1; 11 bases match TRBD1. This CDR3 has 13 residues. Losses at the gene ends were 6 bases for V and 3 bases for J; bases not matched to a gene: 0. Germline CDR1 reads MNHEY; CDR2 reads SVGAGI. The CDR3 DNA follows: TGTGCCAGCAGGGGACAGGGGGACACTGAAGCTTTCTTT. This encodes CASRGQGDTEAFF.

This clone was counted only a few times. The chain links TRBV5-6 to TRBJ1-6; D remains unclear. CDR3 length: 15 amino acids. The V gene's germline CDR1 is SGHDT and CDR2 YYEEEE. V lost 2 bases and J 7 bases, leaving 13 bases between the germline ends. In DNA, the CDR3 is TGTGCCAGCAGCTTTTACGGGTTTCGGAATTCACCCCTCCACTTT. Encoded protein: CASSFYGFRNSPLHF.

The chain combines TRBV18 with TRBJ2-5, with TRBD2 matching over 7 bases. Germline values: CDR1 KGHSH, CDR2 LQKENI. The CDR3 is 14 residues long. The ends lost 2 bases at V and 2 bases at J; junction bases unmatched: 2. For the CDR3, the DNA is TGTGCCAGCTCACCAGTGGGAGGGCAAGAGACCCAGTACTTC. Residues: CASSPVGGQETQYF.